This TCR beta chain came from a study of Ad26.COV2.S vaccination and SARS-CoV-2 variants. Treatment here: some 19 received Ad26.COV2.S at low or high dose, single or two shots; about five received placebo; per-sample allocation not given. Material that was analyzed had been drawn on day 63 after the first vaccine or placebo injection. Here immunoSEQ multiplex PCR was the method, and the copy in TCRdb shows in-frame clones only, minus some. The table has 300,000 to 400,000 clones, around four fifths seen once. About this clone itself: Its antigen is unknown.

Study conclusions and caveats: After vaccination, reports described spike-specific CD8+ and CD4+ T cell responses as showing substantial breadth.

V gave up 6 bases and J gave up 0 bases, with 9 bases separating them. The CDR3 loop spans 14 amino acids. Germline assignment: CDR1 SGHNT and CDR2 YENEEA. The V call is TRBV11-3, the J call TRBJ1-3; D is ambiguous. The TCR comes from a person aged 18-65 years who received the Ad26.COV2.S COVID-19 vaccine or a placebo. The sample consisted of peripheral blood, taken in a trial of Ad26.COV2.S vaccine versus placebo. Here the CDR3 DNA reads TGTGCCAGCAGTTCCGGACCCTCTGGAAACACCATATATTTT. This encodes CASSSGPSGNTIYF.